These 6 T cell receptor beta chains came from one sample sequenced in a study of cytomegalovirus exposure and HLA in healthy donors. Primers for the PCR totalled 60 Vbeta and 13 Jbeta. Produced via immunoSEQ multiplex PCR; TCRdb's table is partial and in-frame only. Seen here are some 190,000 clones, 75% to 90% observed once, and the top ten hold 1% to 1.5%. Sequencing was performed on PBMCs. The receptors stem from a man in his thirties or forties in good health and CMV-seronegative.

This clone came up a few times. The chain has TRBV27 and TRBJ2-7, with D possibly TRBD1 on 5 matching bases. Deletions cut 6 bases from V and 9 bases from J, with 18 bases between. Germline V gene lookup returns CDR1 MNHEY and CDR2 SMNVEV (reference sequence). The CDR3 extends over 13 amino acids. The DNA for the CDR3 is TGTGCCAGCAGCCCAAGAAGCGAGGACACGCAGTACTTC. This gives the protein CASSPRSEDTQYF.

The chain couples TRBV7-6 to TRBJ2-1; TRBD2 might be the D (5 bases). This CDR3 has 12 residues. Germline lookup yields CDR1 SGHVS and CDR2 FNYEAQ. The V end lost 8 bases, the J end lost 9 bases, and 14 bases lay between the germline ends. DNA of the CDR3: TGTGCCAGCGGCCTAGGGAGCGTTGAGCAGTTCTTC. Its translation: CASGLGSVEQFF.

This sequence joins TRBV7-9 and TRBJ2-7; 8 bases fit TRBD2. Germline CDR1 and CDR2: SEHNR and FQNEAQ (reference sequence). The CDR3 contains 17 residues. J lost 1 base, V lost 5 bases, and 13 bases had no gene match. The CDR3 coding sequence is TGTGCCAGCAGCCCAAGCTGGCGGGGGGCCCGGTCCTACGAGCAGTACTTC. This encodes CASSPSWRGARSYEQYF.

The chain is built from TRBV6-1 and TRBJ2-2, with D hard to call. The germline gives CDR1 MNHNS, CDR2 SASEGT. Trimming shortened V by 4 bases and J by 0 bases, and 9 bases separated the two germline ends. The CDR3 runs to 15 residues. The DNA for the CDR3 is TGTGCCAGCAGTGTTACCACTACGAACACCGGGGAGCTGTTTTTT. Translation gives CASSVTTTNTGELFF.

The V and J genes are TRBV19 and TRBJ1-6; TRBD1 aligns across 7 bases. The V and J ends lost 10 bases and 9 bases, in that order; junction bases with no gene match: 9. Germline values: CDR1 LNHDA, CDR2 SQIVND (reference sequence). This CDR3 is 13 amino acids long. As DNA, the CDR3 is TGTGCCACCGCCCGACAGGGAAGTTCACCCCTCCACTTT. Its protein is CATARQGSSPLHF.

The rearrangement uses TRBV25-1 and TRBJ2-7; weak D call: TRBD1 (6 bases). CDR3 length: 14 amino acids. Per the germline V gene, CDR1 is MGHDK and CDR2 is SYGVNS. Deletions cut 5 bases from V and 5 bases from J, with 16 bases between. CDR3 sequence: CASSSQGGRDEQYF. CDR3 DNA sequence: TGTGCCAGCAGTTCACAGGGTGGTCGGGACGAGCAGTACTTC.